A selection of T cell receptor beta chains follows, all from one sample in a study of beta chain features in type 1 diabetes. The data were produced by immunoSEQ multiplex PCR, yet TCRdb's version contains in-frame clones alone and is incomplete. The data contain about 120,000 clones, about a sixth of them seen just once; the ten biggest clones take up approximately 2.3%. The material sequenced was central memory CD4+ T cells from blood. The receptor set was obtained from a man aged 25 to 45 with type 1 diabetes. Each CDR3 is given with its conserved first and last residue. The D gene is left open where the match is weak. The size of a clone is reported for some rows only, either as once, few or many, or as a class for expanded clones.

. | TRBJ2-5 | 11 | TRBV6-5 | . | CASGGRETQYF | TGTGCCAGCGGCGGCCGGGAGACCCAGTACTTC
TRBD2 | TRBJ2-3 | 15 | TRBV7-2 | few | CATTPLAASTDTQYF | TGTGCCACAACACCACTAGCGGCTAGCACAGATACGCAGTATTTT
TRBD1 | TRBJ1-2 | 14 | TRBV29-1 | . | CSVEGTGGVYGYTF | TGCAGCGTTGAGGGGACAGGGGGCGTTTATGGCTACACCTTC
. | TRBJ2-3 | 15 | TRBV9 | . | CASSVEGGAGNTQYF | TGTGCCAGCAGCGTAGAAGGGGGGGCAGGAAATACGCAGTATTTT
. | TRBJ2-7 | 14 | TRBV5-1 | . | CASSPSENSYEQYF | TGCGCCAGCAGCCCTTCAGAAAACTCCTACGAGCAGTACTTC
. | TRBJ2-3 | 17 | TRBV5-1 | . | CASSSRGDATSTDTQYF | TGCGCCAGCAGCTCCCGGGGCGATGCGACTAGCACAGATACGCAGTATTTT
TRBD2 | TRBJ2-1 | 16 | TRBV6-4 | . | CASSDWASGAYNEQFF | TGTGCCAGCAGTGACTGGGCTAGCGGCGCTTACAATGAGCAGTTCTTC
TRBD1 | TRBJ1-2 | 14 | TRBV10-3 | few | CAISGTVAPGGYTF | TGTGCCATCAGCGGGACAGTTGCTCCCGGTGGCTACACCTTC
. | TRBJ1-2 | 15 | TRBV9 | . | CASSAGLAPNYGYTF | TGTGCCAGCAGCGCCGGTTTGGCCCCGAACTATGGCTACACCTTC
TRBD1 | TRBJ2-1 | 13 | TRBV29-1 | . | CSVGRTGENEQFF | TGCAGCGTGGGGAGGACAGGGGAGAATGAGCAGTTCTTC
TRBD1 | TRBJ2-5 | 16 | TRBV6-5 | . | CASSYSGTGNQETQYF | TGTGCCAGCAGTTACTCGGGGACAGGGAACCAAGAGACCCAGTACTTC
. | TRBJ2-3 | 14 | TRBV6-6 | few | CASSYSEGADTQYF | TGTGCCAGCAGTTACTCGGAGGGAGCAGATACGCAGTATTTT
. | TRBJ1-2 | 11 | TRBV7-2 | . | CASSLYAGYTF | TGTGCCAGCAGCCTCTACGCCGGCTACACCTTC
. | TRBJ2-2 | 14 | TRBV9 | . | CASSVGGEDGELFF | TGTGCCAGCAGCGTAGGCGGGGAAGACGGGGAGCTGTTTTTT
TRBD1 | TRBJ2-3 | 16 | TRBV5-1 | few | CASSISLQGATDTQYF | TGCGCCAGCAGCATTTCATTACAGGGGGCTACAGATACGCAGTATTTT
. | TRBJ2-5 | 14 | TRBV2 | . | CASSEAGLDGTQYF | TGTGCCAGCAGTGAAGCCGGGCTAGATGGGACCCAGTACTTC
. | TRBJ1-1 | 13 | TRBV2 | . | CASSGDRTTEAFF | TGTGCCAGCAGTGGTGACAGGACCACTGAAGCTTTCTTT
. | TRBJ2-5 | 14 | TRBV15 | . | CATSRNTDRETQYF | TGTGCCACCAGCCGAAACACGGACCGGGAGACCCAGTACTTC
. | TRBJ2-6 | 15 | TRBV27 | . | CASSPTVSGANVLTF | TGTGCCAGCAGTCCGACGGTGTCTGGGGCCAACGTCCTGACTTTC
. | TRBJ1-2 | 13 | TRBV30 | few | CARRATGNYGYTF | TGTGCCCGCAGGGCGACAGGAAACTATGGCTACACCTTC
TRBD2 | TRBJ2-5 | 14 | TRBV13 | . | CASSGTSGGETQYF | TGTGCCAGCAGCGGGACTAGCGGGGGTGAGACCCAGTACTTC
TRBD1 | TRBJ2-7 | 14 | TRBV18 | few | CASSKRQGQYEQYF | TGTGCCAGCTCAAAACGACAGGGTCAATACGAGCAGTACTTC
. | TRBJ2-7 | 14 | TRBV7-9 | few | CASSSGQVVYEQYF | TGTGCCAGCAGCTCCGGACAAGTTGTTTACGAGCAGTACTTC
. | TRBJ2-1 | 15 | TRBV7-2 | few | CASSPGANDYNEQFF | TGTGCCAGCAGCCCCGGGGCTAACGACTACAATGAGCAGTTCTTC
TRBD2 | TRBJ2-2 | 20 | TRBV10-3 | . | CAIRLQTGTSGGGGTGELFF | TGTGCCATCAGACTTCAAACCGGGACTAGCGGGGGCGGAGGAACCGGGGAGCTGTTTTTT
. | TRBJ1-6 | 15 | TRBV5-1 | . | CASSLQSSYNSPLHF | TGCGCCAGCAGCCTCCAGAGCTCCTATAATTCACCCCTCCACTTT
TRBD2 | TRBJ2-5 | 15 | TRBV25-1 | few | CASSELGGVEETQYF | TGTGCCAGCAGTGAACTGGGGGGGGTGGAAGAGACCCAGTACTTC
. | TRBJ2-6 | 13 | TRBV30 | . | CAWSVAGANVLTF | TGTGCCTGGAGTGTGGCAGGGGCCAACGTCCTGACTTTC
TRBD1 | TRBJ1-6 | 14 | TRBV25-1 | . | CASRRTGSNSPLHF | TGTGCCAGCAGACGGACAGGTTCTAATTCACCCCTCCACTTT
TRBD1 | TRBJ2-7 | 15 | TRBV28 | . | CASSLIGTGPYEQYF | TGTGCCAGCAGTTTAATCGGGACAGGGCCCTACGAGCAGTACTTC
TRBD1 | TRBJ2-1 | 13 | TRBV29-1 | few | CSVYRQGSNEQFF | TGCAGCGTTTACCGACAGGGAAGCAATGAGCAGTTCTTC
TRBD1 | TRBJ2-3 | 15 | TRBV30 | few | CAWSVQGTLADTQYF | TGTGCCTGGAGTGTACAGGGGACCCTCGCGGATACGCAGTATTTT
. | TRBJ2-6 | 17 | TRBV7-2 | few | CASSLADGPSGANVLTF | TGTGCCAGCAGCTTGGCGGACGGGCCCTCTGGGGCCAACGTCCTGACTTTC
. | TRBJ2-2 | 14 | TRBV4-2 | few | CASRQESGTGELFF | TGTGCCAGCAGACAGGAGTCGGGGACCGGGGAGCTGTTTTTT
. | TRBJ1-4 | 14 | TRBV28 | few | CASSPPLSGEKLFF | TGTGCCAGCAGTCCCCCCTTAAGCGGGGAAAAACTGTTTTTT
. | TRBJ2-7 | 16 | TRBV5-1 | . | CASSLEFTSEWYEQYF | TGCGCCAGCAGCTTGGAGTTTACAAGCGAATGGTACGAGCAGTACTTC
TRBD2 | TRBJ2-3 | 15 | TRBV9 | many | CASSVGLAGGDTQYF | TGTGCCAGCAGCGTGGGACTAGCGGGAGGGGATACGCAGTATTTT
. | TRBJ1-4 | 15 | TRBV10-3 | few | CAVSIGAGRDEKLFF | TGTGCCGTCTCGATAGGGGCGGGCCGGGATGAAAAACTGTTTTTT
. | TRBJ1-4 | 11 | TRBV20-1 | . | CSARVGEKLFF | TGCAGTGCTAGAGTGGGTGAAAAACTGTTTTTT
. | TRBJ2-7 | 12 | TRBV7-2 | few | CASSFSGYEQYF | TGTGCCAGCAGCTTTTCAGGTTACGAGCAGTACTTC
. | TRBJ2-3 | 12 | TRBV5-1 | few | CASRPSSDTQYF | TGCGCCAGCAGGCCGAGTTCCGATACGCAGTATTTT
. | TRBJ2-3 | 16 | TRBV5-1 | . | CASSLGASTSTDTQYF | TGCGCCAGCAGCTTGGGAGCGTCGACTAGCACAGATACGCAGTATTTT
TRBD1 | TRBJ1-2 | 14 | TRBV7-2 | . | CASSPQTGGGGYTF | TGTGCCAGCAGCCCCCAGACAGGGGGAGGTGGCTACACCTTC
TRBD1 | TRBJ1-2 | 12 | TRBV6-5 | . | CASRTDRDVYTF | TGTGCCAGCAGGACGGACAGGGACGTCTACACCTTC
. | TRBJ2-7 | 13 | TRBV28 | . | CASSNRALYEQYF | TGTGCCAGCAGCAACAGGGCCTTATACGAGCAGTACTTC
TRBD1 | TRBJ1-1 | 13 | TRBV6-5 | . | CATRQGQNTEAFF | TGTGCCACCAGACAGGGGCAGAACACTGAAGCTTTCTTT
. | TRBJ1-4 | 15 | TRBV14 | few | CASSQEPRTNEKLFF | TGTGCCAGCAGCCAAGAGCCACGGACTAATGAAAAACTGTTTTTT
TRBD2 | TRBJ2-3 | 15 | TRBV5-1 | . | CASSRSGVGTDTQYF | TGCGCCAGCAGCAGAAGCGGGGTCGGCACAGATACGCAGTATTTT
. | TRBJ1-2 | 12 | TRBV29-1 | few | CSVDKTGYGYTF | TGCAGCGTTGATAAAACAGGCTATGGCTACACCTTC
. | TRBJ2-1 | 13 | TRBV11-3 | few | CASSVRVRGEQFF | TGTGCCAGCAGCGTCAGGGTTCGGGGGGAGCAGTTCTTC
TRBD1 | TRBJ2-5 | 13 | TRBV30 | many | CAWSVGTGETQYF | TGTGCCTGGAGTGTCGGGACAGGGGAGACCCAGTACTTC
. | TRBJ1-4 | 13 | TRBV7-8 | few | CASSTLGNEKLFF | TGTGCCAGCAGCACCTTAGGGAATGAAAAACTGTTTTTT
TRBD2 | TRBJ2-3 | 19 | TRBV7-8 | . | CASSSGLAGGLLRADTQYF | TGTGCCAGCAGCTCGGGACTAGCGGGGGGGCTGCTTAGGGCAGATACGCAGTATTTT
. | TRBJ1-5 | 13 | TRBV27 | . | CASSYRENQPQHF | TGTGCCAGCAGTTACAGGGAGAATCAGCCCCAGCATTTT
. | TRBJ2-7 | 15 | TRBV7-2 | few | CASSLVRKGDYEQYF | TGTGCCAGCAGCTTAGTCCGCAAGGGGGACTACGAGCAGTACTTC
. | TRBJ1-4 | 15 | TRBV5-1 | . | CASSLTPGMGEKLFF | TGCGCCAGCAGCTTGACTCCAGGGATGGGCGAAAAACTGTTTTTT
. | TRBJ1-2 | 12 | TRBV29-1 | . | CSARPLDYGYTF | TGCAGCGCCCGGCCGCTGGACTATGGCTACACCTTC
. | TRBJ2-3 | 14 | TRBV14 | . | CASSQVVDIDTQYF | TGTGCCAGCAGCCAAGTGGTGGACATAGATACGCAGTATTTT
TRBD2 | TRBJ2-7 | 16 | TRBV30 | . | CAWKGRGSGGPDEQYF | TGTGCCTGGAAAGGAAGGGGTAGCGGGGGGCCAGACGAGCAGTACTTC
. | TRBJ2-5 | 12 | TRBV29-1 | few | CSVDKGGETQYF | TGCAGCGTTGATAAAGGGGGGGAGACCCAGTACTTC